The TCR beta chain under discussion was sequenced for a study of T-cell memory formation after mild COVID-19. Study-level background: Clusters were largely donor specific.

Notes on the study in general: Clones that contracted from day 15 to 85 had balanced CD4/CD8; later expanders were CD4+ biased. CD4+ contracting clones were mainly CM and EM; CD8+ ones, EMRA.

5'RACE, which relied on constant-segment primers, yielded TCR alpha and TCR beta cDNA libraries carrying sample barcodes and UMIs. From the 5' RACE reads, TCRdb called clonotypes with MiXCR, one entry per CDR3 protein. This table holds some 150,000 distinct CDR3 sequences, about 14% found once. This CDR3 comprises 18 residues. The V gene's germline CDR1 is MNHEY and CDR2 SMNVEV (reference sequence). V shed 0 bases and J 5 bases; nucleotides not matched to a gene: 13. This clonotype was counted between two and nine times. Its target is unknown. The clonotype comes from an adult woman who had mild COVID-19 (a few samples of this study predate the infection). Cell type and time point are not known. Specimen: PBMCs or a T cell subset sorted from them (not recorded which). The J gene is TRBJ2-7, the V gene TRBV27, with 10 nucleotides matching TRBD2. CDR3 sequence: CASSLSPTAGLAGDEQYF. Written as DNA, the CDR3 is TGTGCCAGCAGTTTATCGCCTACGGCTGGGCTAGCGGGAGACGAGCAGTACTTC.